The rows below give T cell receptor beta chains drawn from one sample of a study of regulatory T cells in long-lasting Graves disease. TCRdb reprocessed the multiplex PCR reads with MiXCR, giving one entry per CDR3 protein. Of roughly 610,000 distinct CDR3 sequences in the sample, 16% are singletons; the top ten hold about 20%. The data were also submitted as part of a second study, on T cells in Graves' hyperthyroidism and ophthalmopathy.

The material was peripheral blood mononuclear cells (PBMCs), obtained at new diagnosis, from a patient treated with antithyroid drugs. The receptors stem from a woman in her 30s with Graves disease. The CDR3 runs from the conserved cysteine through the conserved F or W. Each record gives: clone size, V gene, D gene, CDR3 length, J gene, CDR3 protein, CDR3 DNA. D genes are given only for firm matches. The size entry is marked missing in some rows and otherwise reads once, few, many or a size class.

>many|TRBV20-1|TRBD1|15|TRBJ1-1
CSARAPQGAKTEAFF
TGCAGTGCTAGAGCCCCACAGGGGGCGAAAACTGAAGCTTTCTTT
>few|TRBV15|TRBD2|18|TRBJ2-3
CATSRGELAGGPQDTQYF
TGTGCCACCAGCAGAGGTGAGCTAGCGGGAGGTCCGCAAGATACGCAGTATTTT
>many|TRBV14|.|13|TRBJ2-7
CASSWWASYEQYF
TGTGCCAGCTCCTGGTGGGCATCCTACGAGCAGTACTTC
>few|TRBV5-1|TRBD2|15|TRBJ2-3
CASSVREDGTDTQYF
TGCGCCAGCAGCGTGCGGGAGGACGGCACAGATACGCAGTATTTT
>.|TRBV7-2|.|18|TRBJ1-3
CASSFQLLWGRGGNTIYF
TGTGCCAGCAGCTTCCAGCTCTTATGGGGAAGGGGCGGAAACACCATATATTTT
>.|TRBV12-3/TRBV12-4|.|12|TRBJ1-2
CASSLGLYGYIF
TGTGCCAGCAGTTTAGGGCTCTATGGCTACATCTTC
>.|TRBV14|.|13|TRBJ2-7
CASSQISGEEQYF
TGTGCCAGCAGCCAAATATCCGGCGAAGAGCAGTACTTC
>few|TRBV5-4|.|15|TRBJ2-7
CASSWGGGLAYEQYF
TGTGCCAGCAGCTGGGGGGGGGGGCTAGCCTACGAGCAGTACTTC
>few|TRBV20-1|.|14|TRBJ1-2
CSASAGPVGNGYTF
TGCAGTGCTAGTGCAGGCCCCGTTGGGAATGGCTACACCTTC
>many|TRBV6-1|TRBD1|15|TRBJ2-7
CASSEFGQGIYEQYF
TGTGCCAGCAGTGAATTTGGACAGGGGATCTACGAGCAGTACTTC
>many|TRBV27|TRBD2|14|TRBJ2-5
CASSLLAGRETQYF
TGTGCCAGCAGTCTGTTAGCGGGAAGGGAGACCCAGTACTTC
>many|TRBV6-1|TRBD1|13|TRBJ2-5
CASSSGQGGTQYF
TGTGCCAGCAGTAGTGGACAGGGAGGTACCCAGTACTTC
>many|TRBV20-1|.|12|TRBJ1-1
CSASTVGTEAFF
TGCAGTGCTAGTACCGTGGGCACTGAAGCTTTCTTT
>.|TRBV4-1|TRBD2|15|TRBJ2-7
CASSRRETSTYEQYF
TGCGCCAGCAGCCGGCGGGAGACTAGTACTTACGAGCAGTACTTC
>few|TRBV7-7|.|13|TRBJ2-7
CASSSTTGSEQYF
TGTGCTAGCAGCTCGACGACAGGAAGCGAGCAGTACTTC
>.|TRBV18|.|17|TRBJ2-6
CASSPSPTYSGANVLTF
TGTGCCAGCTCACCATCTCCCACATACTCTGGGGCCAACGTCCTGACTTTC
>many|TRBV10-3|TRBD2|14|TRBJ2-1
CAISTSGSYNEQFF
TGTGCCATCAGCACTAGCGGGTCCTACAATGAGCAGTTCTTC
>many|TRBV20-1|.|12|TRBJ2-7
CSAPRSGSEQYF
TGCAGTGCCCCCAGGTCAGGCTCTGAGCAGTACTTC
>.|TRBV2|TRBD1|14|TRBJ1-2
CASMDRGGGYGYTF
TGTGCCAGCATGGACAGGGGGGGTGGCTATGGCTACACCTTC
>.|TRBV20-1|TRBD1|14|TRBJ2-7
CSAPQGAQTYEQYF
TGCAGTGCCCCCCAGGGGGCGCAGACCTACGAGCAGTACTTC
>.|TRBV30|TRBD1|13|TRBJ2-7
CAWRAGQVYEQYF
TGTGCCTGGAGGGCTGGACAGGTCTACGAGCAGTACTTC
>many|TRBV11-2|.|14|TRBJ2-5
CASQPTALGETQYF
TGTGCCAGCCAACCTACCGCACTTGGGGAGACCCAGTACTTC
>.|TRBV29-1|.|16|TRBJ1-2
CSVADLQGGINYGYTF
TGCAGCGTTGCCGACCTTCAGGGTGGAATTAACTATGGCTACACCTTC
>.|TRBV20-1|TRBD2|15|TRBJ2-2
CSATLAGGVAGELFF
TGCAGTGCTACGTTAGCGGGAGGGGTGGCCGGGGAGCTGTTTTTT
>few|TRBV7-3|TRBD2|15|TRBJ2-3
CASSPISGRTDTQYF
TGTGCCAGCAGCCCTATTAGCGGGAGAACAGATACGCAGTATTTT
>once|TRBV7-3|.|16|TRBJ2-6
CASSSTRGGGANVLTF
TGTGCCAGCAGCTCTACCAGGGGGGGTGGGGCCAACGTCCTGACTTTC
>few|TRBV5-1|.|14|TRBJ2-7
CASSLGYGGYEQYF
TGCGCCAGCAGCTTGGGATATGGGGGTTACGAGCAGTACTTC
>.|TRBV30|.|14|TRBJ2-1
CAWSVHGTRNEQFF
TGTGCCTGGAGTGTACATGGCACTAGGAATGAGCAGTTCTTC
>few|TRBV28|TRBD1|18|TRBJ1-3
CASSPGTGGGRSGNTIYF
TGTGCCAGCAGTCCCGGGACAGGGGGTGGAAGGTCTGGAAACACCATATATTTT
>few|TRBV18|.|18|TRBJ1-1
CASSHYPVGGEMNTEAFF
TGTGCCAGCTCACACTACCCGGTTGGGGGAGAGATGAACACTGAAGCTTTCTTT
>many|TRBV2|.|14|TRBJ1-2
CASSSNGQGGGYTF
TGTGCCAGCAGTTCCAATGGGCAGGGTGGAGGCTACACCTTC
>many|TRBV28|.|13|TRBJ2-1
CASRRGGGSEQFF
TGTGCCAGCAGGAGGGGGGGAGGGAGTGAGCAGTTCTTC
>.|TRBV7-2|.|15|TRBJ1-1
CASSSGRDMNTEAFF
TGTGCCAGCAGCTCCGGACGGGACATGAACACTGAAGCTTTCTTT
>many|TRBV6-1|.|14|TRBJ2-1
CASWSSPRNNEQFF
TGTGCCAGCTGGTCTTCCCCCAGGAACAATGAGCAGTTCTTC
>.|TRBV28|.|11|TRBJ2-5
CASSLYKTQYF
TGTGCCAGCAGTTTATACAAGACCCAGTACTTC
>many|TRBV7-9|.|12|TRBJ2-5
CASSVNQETQYF
TGTGCCAGCAGCGTCAATCAGGAGACCCAGTACTTC
>many|TRBV28|.|14|TRBJ2-4
CASIGGGAKNIQYF
TGTGCCAGCATAGGGGGGGGGGCCAAAAACATTCAGTACTTC
>many|TRBV28|.|14|TRBJ1-5
CASSLNLAEKPQHF
TGTGCCAGCAGTTTAAACCTAGCGGAGAAGCCCCAGCATTTT
>.|TRBV28|.|16|TRBJ1-2
CASSSSRLPPPYGYTF
TGTGCCAGCAGTTCCTCGAGGCTTCCACCCCCCTATGGCTACACCTTC
>.|TRBV6-2/TRBV6-3|.|14|TRBJ2-2
CASSYSYDTGELFF
TGTGCCAGCAGTTACTCATACGACACCGGGGAGCTGTTTTTT
>.|TRBV6-4|TRBD2|15|TRBJ2-7
CASSEELASTYEQYF
TGTGCCAGCAGTGAAGAACTAGCGTCTACCTACGAGCAGTACTTC
>many|TRBV6-1|TRBD2|15|TRBJ2-3
CASSTGLAGADTQYF
TGTGCCAGCAGCACCGGACTAGCAGGCGCAGATACGCAGTATTTT
>many|TRBV6-1|.|11|TRBJ1-1
CASSPWGEAFF
TGTGCCAGCAGTCCCTGGGGTGAAGCTTTCTTT
>many|TRBV24-1|.|14|TRBJ2-1
CATSDLGDENEQFF
TGTGCCACCAGTGATTTGGGGGACGAGAATGAGCAGTTCTTC
>.|TRBV19|.|13|TRBJ2-3
CASRRKGADTQYF
TGTGCCAGTAGGAGGAAGGGAGCGGATACGCAGTATTTT
>many|TRBV2|TRBD2|17|TRBJ2-2
CASSEASLAGNTGELFF
TGTGCCAGCAGTGAAGCAAGTCTAGCGGGGAACACCGGGGAGCTGTTTTTT
>many|TRBV27|TRBD1|15|TRBJ1-5
CASTPGGGRGQPQHF
TGTGCCAGCACCCCAGGGGGGGGGAGAGGTCAGCCCCAGCATTTT
>.|TRBV4-2|.|17|TRBJ1-4
CASSQEGAGSTNEKLFF
TGTGCCAGCAGCCAAGAAGGGGCGGGATCGACTAATGAAAAACTGTTTTTT
>few|TRBV20-1|.|13|TRBJ2-5
CSARSGSEETQYF
TGCAGTGCTAGATCGGGTTCCGAAGAGACCCAGTACTTC
>many|TRBV28|TRBD2|14|TRBJ2-7
CASSLGTITHEQYF
TGTGCCAGCAGTTTAGGGACTATTACCCACGAGCAGTACTTC
>many|TRBV28|.|16|TRBJ2-1
CASSPPGSHPRGEQFF
TGTGCCAGCAGCCCACCTGGGAGCCACCCCCGGGGTGAGCAGTTCTTC
>few|TRBV5-1|.|13|TRBJ2-7
CASSSDRNYEQYF
TGCGCCAGCAGCTCGGACAGAAACTACGAGCAGTACTTC
>many|TRBV2|TRBD1|16|TRBJ1-1
CASRAGTGNKDTEAFF
TGTGCCAGCAGGGCCGGGACAGGGAATAAGGACACTGAAGCTTTCTTT
>.|TRBV7-3|.|15|TRBJ2-2
CASSLHSSEAGELFF
TGTGCCAGCAGCTTGCATTCCAGCGAGGCCGGGGAGCTGTTTTTT
>many|TRBV28|.|15|TRBJ2-5
CASSLPGTGQETQYF
TGTGCCAGCAGCCTTCCCGGGACGGGACAAGAGACCCAGTACTTC
>many|TRBV12-3/TRBV12-4|.|13|TRBJ1-4
CASRVATNEKLFF
TGTGCCAGCAGGGTTGCAACTAATGAAAAACTGTTTTTT
>many|TRBV9|.|16|TRBJ2-2
CASSLVRSLDTGELFF
TGTGCCAGCAGCCTCGTCAGGTCCTTGGACACCGGGGAGCTGTTTTTT
>many|TRBV28|.|13|TRBJ1-1
CASINEVNTEAFF
TGTGCCAGCATTAATGAAGTGAACACTGAAGCTTTCTTT